This T cell receptor beta chain was retrieved from a study of T cells after yellow fever vaccination. Study as a whole: Fractions of limited cellularity were prepared by means of SMART-Seq v4 Ultra Low Input. Regarding the study as a whole: A faster peak, day 5 versus 15, was reached by the weaker secondary response. Booster samples showed a return of most primary-vaccination clones (roughly 95% CD4, 88% CD8).

Template-switching 5'RACE yielded the TCR cDNA; a universal primer site and UMIs were added in the process. TCRdb recomputed calls from the 5' RACE reads with MiXCR, one row per CDR3 protein. This table has around 550,000 distinct CDR3 sequences, under 25% appearing once. Germline CDR1 is ENHRY and CDR2 is SYGVKD. The V and J ends lost 5 bases and 1 base respectively, with 17 bases between them. This CDR3 contains 16 residues. In the case of this clonotype: What it recognizes is unknown.

The genes are TRBV10-3 and TRBJ2-5, with D perhaps given as TRBD1 or TRBD2 (5 bases each). Sequenced here: PBMCs, sampled 15 days after the yellow fever booster vaccination. The TCR was taken from a man aged 30 to 45 who received the YFV17D yellow fever vaccine. The CDR3 DNA is TGTGCCATCAGTAAGGGGAATTCCGGAGGCCAAGAGACCCAGTACTTC. It translates to CAISKGNSGGQETQYF.